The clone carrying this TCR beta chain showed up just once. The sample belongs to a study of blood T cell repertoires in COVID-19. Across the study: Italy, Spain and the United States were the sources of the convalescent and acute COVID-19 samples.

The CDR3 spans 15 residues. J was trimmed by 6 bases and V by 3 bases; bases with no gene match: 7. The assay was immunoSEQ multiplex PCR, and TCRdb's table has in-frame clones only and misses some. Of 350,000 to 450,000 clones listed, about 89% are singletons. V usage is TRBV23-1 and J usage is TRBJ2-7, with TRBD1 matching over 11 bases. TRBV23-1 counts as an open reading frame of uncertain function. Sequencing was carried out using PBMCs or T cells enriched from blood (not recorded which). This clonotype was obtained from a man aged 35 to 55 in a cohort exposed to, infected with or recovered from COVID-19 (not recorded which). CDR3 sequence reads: CASSHTGTGGSEQYF. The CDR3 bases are TGCGCCAGCAGTCACACCGGGACAGGGGGAAGCGAGCAGTACTTC.